This TCR beta chain was recovered during a study of T cell repertoires in cytomegalovirus infection. Findings of the study overall: Dominating the ex vivo response were HLA-C-restricted CMV-specific TCR beta clonotypes.

Remarks on this clonotype: No antigen is known for it.

V was pared by 2 bases and J by 7 bases, with 17 bases between. The CDR3 consists of 15 residues. Germline loops: CDR1 MNHEY, CDR2 SVGAGI. TCRdb fed the reads into MiXCR, producing one record per CDR3 protein. The repertoire consists of 450,000 to 600,000 distinct CDR3 sequences, with about 33% occurring once and the leading ten covering roughly 15%. This chain uses TRBV6-5 with TRBJ1-2, with D possibly TRBD1 on 6 matching bases. Sequenced here: cultured PBMCs, sampled from culture after CMV antigen stimulation. The TCR originated in a human donor in good health (CMV status not recorded). Some clones in this sample may be carry-over from other donors' samples. The DNA of the CDR3 is TGTGCCAGCAGTTACGGGCAGGGGATAAGTAGTGGCTACACCTTC. Its translation: CASSYGQGISSGYTF.